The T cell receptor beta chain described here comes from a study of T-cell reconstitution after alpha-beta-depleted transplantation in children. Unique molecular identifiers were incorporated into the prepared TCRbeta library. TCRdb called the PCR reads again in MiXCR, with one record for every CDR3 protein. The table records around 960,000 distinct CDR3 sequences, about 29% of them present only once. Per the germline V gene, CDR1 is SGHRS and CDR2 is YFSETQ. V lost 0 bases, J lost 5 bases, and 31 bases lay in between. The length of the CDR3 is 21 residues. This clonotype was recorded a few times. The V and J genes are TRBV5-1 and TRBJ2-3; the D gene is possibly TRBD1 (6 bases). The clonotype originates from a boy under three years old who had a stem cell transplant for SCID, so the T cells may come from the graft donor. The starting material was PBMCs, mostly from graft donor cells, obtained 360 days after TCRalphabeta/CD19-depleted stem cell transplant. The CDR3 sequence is CASSLDPRLLTGLYTEDTQYF. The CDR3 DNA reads TGCGCCAGCAGCTTGGACCCGAGGTTACTTACAGGGTTGTATACCGAAGATACGCAGTATTTT.